This is a list of T cell receptor beta chains from one sample in a study of PD-1 blockade in classical Hodgkin lymphoma. Using immunoSEQ multiplex PCR, the repertoire was profiled, and TCRdb retains in-frame clones only, with some absent. Here the sample spans fewer than 35,000 clones, around 80% being singletons. Here the sequenced sample was CD4+ T cells from blood, taken before the fourth cycle of nivolumab. Every receptor here comes from a human donor with classical Hodgkin lymphoma. Both conserved end residues are part of each CDR3. D genes are given only for firm matches. Size values are once, few and many counts, or a class for expanded clones, and some rows have none.

size: few
V: TRBV18
D: NA
J: TRBJ1-3
CDR3: CASSPRSADSYSGNTIYF
DNA: TGTGCCAGCTCACCTCGCTCCGCGGATTCTTACTCTGGAAACACCATATATTTT

size: NA
V: TRBV19
D: TRBD1
J: TRBJ1-1
CDR3: CASSPRTGAEAEAFF
DNA: TGTGCCAGTAGTCCCAGGACAGGGGCAGAAGCTGAAGCTTTCTTT

size: few
V: TRBV19
D: NA
J: TRBJ1-1
CDR3: CASSMAFF
DNA: TGTGCCAGTAGTATGGCTTTCTTT

size: NA
V: TRBV14
D: TRBD2
J: TRBJ2-5
CDR3: CASSQDRTSGGETQYF
DNA: TGTGCCAGCAGCCAAGATCGGACTAGCGGGGGAGAGACCCAGTACTTC

size: NA
V: TRBV2
D: NA
J: TRBJ2-1
CDR3: CASNTASSYNEQFF
DNA: TGTGCCAGCAATACGGCAAGCTCCTACAATGAGCAGTTCTTC

size: few
V: TRBV2
D: NA
J: TRBJ1-5
CDR3: CASSGQGSGQPQHF
DNA: TGTGCCAGCAGTGGGCAGGGCTCGGGACAGCCCCAGCATTTT

size: NA
V: TRBV14
D: NA
J: TRBJ1-2
CDR3: CASSQLQNSSPRSYTF
DNA: TGTGCCAGCAGCCAACTGCAAAATTCGTCCCCAAGAAGCTACACCTTC

size: once
V: TRBV27
D: TRBD1
J: TRBJ2-5
CDR3: CASSLNRGQETQYF
DNA: TGTGCCAGCAGTCTCAACAGGGGGCAAGAGACCCAGTACTTC

size: once
V: TRBV11-3
D: NA
J: TRBJ2-1
CDR3: CASSHNMNEQFF
DNA: TGTGCCAGCAGCCACAACATGAATGAGCAGTTCTTC

size: NA
V: TRBV28
D: NA
J: TRBJ2-3
CDR3: CATRMLLDTQYF
DNA: TGTGCCACCCGGATGCTTTTAGATACGCAGTATTTT

size: NA
V: TRBV29-1
D: NA
J: TRBJ1-4
CDR3: CSVEVTGLSEKLFF
DNA: TGCAGCGTTGAGGTTACGGGGTTGAGCGAAAAACTGTTTTTT

size: NA
V: TRBV5-1
D: TRBD2
J: TRBJ2-3
CDR3: CASSLLGLAGGSTSTDTQYF
DNA: TGCGCCAGCAGCCTACTTGGGCTAGCGGGGGGATCTACTAGCACAGATACGCAGTATTTT

size: NA
V: TRBV18
D: NA
J: TRBJ2-3
CDR3: CASSPPGVSPDTQYF
DNA: TGTGCCAGCTCACCCCCGGGCGTAAGTCCAGATACGCAGTATTTT

size: NA
V: TRBV5-4
D: NA
J: TRBJ1-1
CDR3: CASSTGKRAPETEAFF
DNA: TGTGCCAGCAGCACTGGAAAACGGGCGCCGGAGACTGAAGCTTTCTTT

size: NA
V: TRBV18
D: NA
J: TRBJ1-3
CDR3: CASSPRIKGTQSSGNTIYF
DNA: TGTGCCAGCTCACCACGAATTAAAGGGACACAGAGCTCTGGAAACACCATATATTTT

size: NA
V: TRBV30
D: NA
J: TRBJ1-2
CDR3: CAWTTGRVTDGYTF
DNA: TGTGCCTGGACAACGGGCAGGGTCACAGATGGCTACACCTTC

size: NA
V: TRBV5-1
D: NA
J: TRBJ2-5
CDR3: CASSLVLAETQYF
DNA: TGCGCCAGCAGCTTGGTACTAGCAGAGACCCAGTACTTC

size: NA
V: TRBV5-1
D: TRBD2
J: TRBJ2-7
CDR3: CASSSSGGGGAYEQYF
DNA: TGCGCCAGCAGCTCTTCCGGAGGCGGGGGGGCCTACGAGCAGTACTTC

size: NA
V: TRBV29-1
D: TRBD1
J: TRBJ2-3
CDR3: CSEQSRDRGWYDTDTQYF
DNA: TGCAGCGAACAATCCCGGGACAGGGGTTGGTACGACACAGATACGCAGTATTTT

size: NA
V: TRBV2
D: NA
J: TRBJ1-1
CDR3: CASRTDGWAEAFF
DNA: TGTGCCAGCAGAACGGACGGGTGGGCTGAAGCTTTCTTT

size: NA
V: TRBV6-6
D: TRBD2
J: TRBJ2-7
CDR3: CASSYPTSGGSYEQYF
DNA: TGTGCCAGCAGTTACCCGACTAGCGGGGGCTCCTACGAGCAGTACTTC

size: once
V: TRBV30
D: NA
J: TRBJ1-2
CDR3: CAWSVLMGGDGYTF
DNA: TGTGCCTGGAGTGTACTAATGGGGGGGGACGGCTACACCTTC

size: NA
V: TRBV21-1
D: NA
J: TRBJ1-5
CDR3: CASSNRQPLQVMPQHF
DNA: TGTGCCAGCAGCAACCGACAGCCCCTCCAGGTCATGCCCCAGCATTTT

size: NA
V: TRBV6-6
D: NA
J: TRBJ1-2
CDR3: CASSVGGDYGYTF
DNA: TGTGCCAGCAGCGTGGGGGGTGACTATGGCTACACCTTC

size: NA
V: TRBV11-2
D: NA
J: TRBJ1-2
CDR3: CASSFGQNYGYTF
DNA: TGTGCCAGCAGCTTCGGACAGAACTATGGCTACACCTTC

size: few
V: TRBV5-4
D: TRBD1
J: TRBJ1-2
CDR3: CASSLDGTGTIFGYTF
DNA: TGTGCCAGCAGCTTGGATGGGACAGGGACGATTTTTGGCTACACCTTC

size: NA
V: TRBV18
D: NA
J: TRBJ1-2
CDR3: CASSTFTGRDGYTF
DNA: TGTGCCAGCTCGACATTTACAGGGAGGGATGGCTACACCTTC

size: few
V: TRBV7-2
D: TRBD1
J: TRBJ1-1
CDR3: CASSLEGQGTEAFF
DNA: TGTGCCAGCAGCTTAGAGGGACAGGGGACTGAAGCTTTCTTT

size: NA
V: TRBV29-1
D: TRBD1
J: TRBJ1-2
CDR3: CRASSTGANYGYTF
DNA: TGCAGAGCATCCTCGACAGGGGCTAACTATGGCTACACCTTC

size: few
V: TRBV9
D: NA
J: TRBJ1-1
CDR3: CASSVGQGYGEAFF
DNA: TGTGCCAGCAGCGTAGGCCAGGGTTACGGTGAAGCTTTCTTT

size: NA
V: TRBV5-1
D: TRBD1
J: TRBJ2-3
CDR3: CASSSRDRGLDTQYF
DNA: TGCGCCAGCAGCTCCCGGGACAGGGGGCTGGATACGCAGTATTTT

size: NA
V: TRBV6-5
D: NA
J: TRBJ2-2
CDR3: CASTGVRSTGELFF
DNA: TGTGCCAGCACAGGGGTTCGTTCCACCGGGGAGCTGTTTTTT

size: NA
V: TRBV7-9
D: TRBD1
J: TRBJ1-5
CDR3: CASSSHPPGQDNQPQHF
DNA: TGTGCCAGCAGTTCCCATCCCCCGGGACAGGATAATCAGCCCCAGCATTTT

size: NA
V: TRBV10-3
D: TRBD2
J: TRBJ2-3
CDR3: CAISESLAGGTDTQYF
DNA: TGTGCCATCAGTGAGTCTTTAGCGGGTGGCACAGATACGCAGTATTTT

size: few
V: TRBV4-1
D: NA
J: TRBJ1-2
CDR3: CASSQDSGGGTYGYTF
DNA: TGCGCCAGCAGCCAAGATTCGGGCGGAGGAACCTATGGCTACACCTTC

size: NA
V: TRBV30
D: NA
J: TRBJ1-4
CDR3: CAWSRFAQGFATNEKLFF
DNA: TGTGCCTGGAGTAGATTCGCGCAGGGGTTTGCAACTAATGAAAAACTGTTTTTT

size: NA
V: TRBV30
D: NA
J: TRBJ1-4
CDR3: CAWEIGPHNEKLFF
DNA: TGTGCCTGGGAAATCGGGCCCCATAATGAAAAACTGTTTTTT

size: NA
V: TRBV7-2
D: TRBD2
J: TRBJ2-1
CDR3: CASSRTSGGTNEQFF
DNA: TGTGCCAGCAGCCGGACTAGCGGGGGGACAAATGAGCAGTTCTTC

size: NA
V: TRBV28
D: NA
J: TRBJ1-2
CDR3: CASSFVTTALSYGYTF
DNA: TGTGCCAGCAGCTTCGTCACGACAGCTCTCAGCTATGGCTACACCTTC

size: NA
V: TRBV7-9
D: NA
J: TRBJ1-6
CDR3: CASSWTRVDNSPLHF
DNA: TGTGCCAGCAGCTGGACTAGAGTTGACAATTCACCCCTCCACTTT

size: NA
V: TRBV7-9
D: NA
J: TRBJ1-2
CDR3: CASSQEYRVGYTF
DNA: TGTGCCAGCAGCCAAGAATACAGGGTCGGCTACACCTTC

size: once
V: TRBV7-7
D: NA
J: TRBJ2-3
CDR3: CASSLDSNTDTQYF
DNA: TGTGCCAGCAGCTTGGACAGCAACACAGATACGCAGTATTTT

size: NA
V: TRBV6-5
D: TRBD2
J: TRBJ2-5
CDR3: CASSYLLAGAQETQYF
DNA: TGTGCCAGCAGTTACTTGCTAGCGGGGGCTCAAGAGACCCAGTACTTC

size: NA
V: TRBV5-6
D: NA
J: TRBJ2-1
CDR3: CASSLIGQGAGHEQFF
DNA: TGTGCCAGCAGCTTAATCGGGCAGGGAGCTGGGCATGAGCAGTTCTTC

size: NA
V: TRBV2
D: NA
J: TRBJ1-5
CDR3: CASSGPTNQPQHF
DNA: TGTGCCAGCAGTGGGCCTACCAATCAGCCCCAGCATTTT

size: once
V: TRBV7-2
D: NA
J: TRBJ2-7
CDR3: CASSLDGEYYEQYF
DNA: TGTGCCAGCAGCTTAGATGGGGAATACTACGAGCAGTACTTC

size: NA
V: TRBV10-3
D: TRBD1
J: TRBJ2-1
CDR3: CAISDYDRANEQFF
DNA: TGTGCCATCAGTGACTATGACAGGGCCAATGAGCAGTTCTTC

size: few
V: TRBV13
D: NA
J: TRBJ1-3
CDR3: CASSRTGNTIYF
DNA: TGTGCCAGCAGCCGCACTGGAAACACCATATATTTT

size: NA
V: TRBV5-1
D: NA
J: TRBJ2-2
CDR3: CASSQVDPGELFF
DNA: TGCGCCAGCAGCCAAGTGGATCCCGGGGAGCTGTTTTTT

size: NA
V: TRBV30
D: TRBD1
J: TRBJ1-5
CDR3: CATDREGNQPQHF
DNA: TGTGCCACCGACAGGGAGGGCAATCAGCCCCAGCATTTT

size: NA
V: TRBV6-6
D: NA
J: TRBJ1-3
CDR3: CASSLNPGPIYF
DNA: TGTGCCAGCAGTCTTAACCCCGGGCCCATATATTTT

size: NA
V: TRBV7-9
D: NA
J: TRBJ1-2
CDR3: CASSLFMVALYGYTF
DNA: TGTGCCAGCAGCTTATTCATGGTGGCCCTCTATGGCTACACCTTC

size: few
V: TRBV5-6
D: NA
J: TRBJ1-1
CDR3: CASSSSWGEAFF
DNA: TGTGCCAGCAGCTCCTCATGGGGAGAAGCTTTCTTT

size: NA
V: TRBV19
D: NA
J: TRBJ1-5
CDR3: CASSASGGPSNQPQHF
DNA: TGTGCCAGTAGTGCCTCGGGAGGGCCTAGCAATCAGCCCCAGCATTTT

size: NA
V: TRBV29-1
D: TRBD1
J: TRBJ1-4
CDR3: CSAKGQGERREKLFF
DNA: TGCAGCGCTAAAGGACAGGGGGAAAGAAGAGAAAAACTGTTTTTT